The TCR beta chain described here comes from a study of blood T cell repertoires in COVID-19. Study-level information: PBMCs, B-cell-depleted T cells, or T cells provided the cDNA or gDNA that made up the material.

Profiled with immunoSEQ multiplex PCR; TCRdb holds only in-frame clones, not every one. The profile shows some 140,000 clones, approximately 85% of them singletons. The length of the CDR3 is 15 residues. V was clipped by 5 bases and J by 0 bases, with 14 bases between them. Germline V gives CDR1 SGHTA, CDR2 FQGNSA. J is TRBJ2-7 and V is TRBV7-2; a possible D gene is TRBD1 (5 bases). The sample taken for sequencing was peripheral blood. The origin of this receptor is a human donor in a cohort sampled during active COVID-19. CDR3 coding DNA: TGTGCCAGCAGCGCCTACGACAGTGACTCCTACGAGCAGTACTTC. Protein sequence: CASSAYDSDSYEQYF.